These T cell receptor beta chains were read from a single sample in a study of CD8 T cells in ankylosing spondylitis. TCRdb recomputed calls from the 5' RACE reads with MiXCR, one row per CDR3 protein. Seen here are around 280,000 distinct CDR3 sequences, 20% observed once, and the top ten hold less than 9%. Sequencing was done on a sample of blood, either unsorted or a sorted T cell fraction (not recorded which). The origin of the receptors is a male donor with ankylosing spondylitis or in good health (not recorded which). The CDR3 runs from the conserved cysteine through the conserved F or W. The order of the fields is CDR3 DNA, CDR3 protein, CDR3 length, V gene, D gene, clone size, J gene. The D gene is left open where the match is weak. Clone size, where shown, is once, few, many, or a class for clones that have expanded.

TGCGCCAGCAGTGAGTCGCGGGAGGGTTTTGAGACCCAGTACTTC	CASSESREGFETQYF	15	TRBV10-1	TRBD2	few	TRBJ2-5
TGCGCCAGCGGGCCAGGGGGGTCATACAATGAGCAGTTCTTC	CASGPGGSYNEQFF	14	TRBV5-1	-	few	TRBJ2-1
TGCAGTGCTAGAGGGGCCAGTCCCCTCCACTTT	CSARGASPLHF	11	TRBV20-1	-	few	TRBJ1-6
TGCAGTGCTCCCTCAAAGGGCAGGGGGGAGACCCAGTACTTC	CSAPSKGRGETQYF	14	TRBV20-1	TRBD1	few	TRBJ2-5
TGTGCCAGCAGTTACTCGTCAGGGGGCTATGGCTACACCTTC	CASSYSSGGYGYTF	14	TRBV6-5	TRBD1	many	TRBJ1-2
TGCAGCGTTGAAGATACAGGGGGGCCTAACACCGGGGAGCTGTTTTTT	CSVEDTGGPNTGELFF	16	TRBV29-1	TRBD1	-	TRBJ2-2
TGCGCCAGCAGCTCTACAGGGATAAGCAGCACAGATACGCAGTATTTT	CASSSTGISSTDTQYF	16	TRBV5-1	-	-	TRBJ2-3
TGTGCCAGCAGTACACAAGGGAGTGGAGAGACCCAGTACTTC	CASSTQGSGETQYF	14	TRBV27	-	many	TRBJ2-5
TGCAGTGCTAGAAACCCGCCAGAGACCCAGTACTTC	CSARNPPETQYF	12	TRBV20-1	-	many	TRBJ2-5
TGTGCCACCAGTGACCTGGACAGGTTCCAAGAGACCCAGTACTTC	CATSDLDRFQETQYF	15	TRBV24-1	TRBD1	-	TRBJ2-5
TGTGCCAGCAGCGCCGACAGGGGACTCTACAATGAGCAGTTCTTC	CASSADRGLYNEQFF	15	TRBV7-3	TRBD1	many	TRBJ2-1
TGTGCCAGCAGCTTGTTTTTACGGCAGGGGGACAATGAGCAGTTCTTC	CASSLFLRQGDNEQFF	16	TRBV5-5	TRBD1	-	TRBJ2-1
TGCAGCGTTGAAGATCTCCTGGGCCAGACGAACACTGAAGCTTTCTTT	CSVEDLLGQTNTEAFF	16	TRBV29-1	-	many	TRBJ1-1
TGTGCCAGCAGCCAACAGGATTCTGGAAACACCATATATTTT	CASSQQDSGNTIYF	14	TRBV3-1	-	few	TRBJ1-3
TGTGCCACCAGTGAATGGGACGGTCAGGTGGACGGGGAGCTGTTTTTT	CATSEWDGQVDGELFF	16	TRBV24-1	-	few	TRBJ2-2
TGTGCCAGCAGCCCCCGGTTCCGAGGTCACACAGATACGCAGTATTTT	CASSPRFRGHTDTQYF	16	TRBV21-1	-	-	TRBJ2-3
TGTGCCAGCAGCGTAGCTAGCGGGAGCAATGAGCAGTTCTTC	CASSVASGSNEQFF	14	TRBV9	TRBD2	few	TRBJ2-1
TGTGCCAGCAGTTTCAGATTTGGAGGGACAGGGGGCGATAACTATGGCTACACCTTC	CASSFRFGGTGGDNYGYTF	19	TRBV28	TRBD1	few	TRBJ1-2
TGCAGTGCTAGAGGAACACCCAGCACAGATACGCAGTATTTT	CSARGTPSTDTQYF	14	TRBV20-1	-	few	TRBJ2-3
TGTGCCAGCAGTACCGGGGCCGGGAATTCACCCCTCCACTTT	CASSTGAGNSPLHF	14	TRBV12-3/TRBV12-4	-	many	TRBJ1-6
TGCAGTGCTAGACCAGTCTCTAGCACAGATACGCAGTATTTT	CSARPVSSTDTQYF	14	TRBV20-1	-	-	TRBJ2-3
TGCGCCAGCAGCCTCGGACTAGCGGGACTCAATGAGCAGTTCTTC	CASSLGLAGLNEQFF	15	TRBV5-1	TRBD2	-	TRBJ2-1
TGTGCCAGCAAAGAGGGGGCGCAGGTCACTGAAGCTTTCTTT	CASKEGAQVTEAFF	14	TRBV2	TRBD1	-	TRBJ1-1
TGTGCCAGCAGCCGGACTAGCGCGAACACCGGGGAGCTGTTTTTT	CASSRTSANTGELFF	15	TRBV6-1	TRBD2	-	TRBJ2-2
TGTGCCAGCAGTCTCCCCACCGGGACAGCGAACACCGGGGAGCTGTTTTTT	CASSLPTGTANTGELFF	17	TRBV12-3/TRBV12-4	TRBD1	-	TRBJ2-2
TGCAGTGCTAGTGCGGGCACAGATACGCAGTATTTT	CSASAGTDTQYF	12	TRBV20-1	-	many	TRBJ2-3